Shown below are 29 T cell receptor beta chains from a single sample sequenced in a study of response to subunit inactivated influenza vaccine (dated by TCRdb to between 2018 and 2020). The library was generated by RT-PCR. This sample was sequenced with an Illumina HiSeq 2500. Starting from the raw public reads, TCRdb applied fastp trimming at Q25, assembled clones with MiXCR and retained in-frame beta chains. Rows with a matching CDR3 protein are joined into one entry that keeps the most common DNA and genes. The sample has about 540,000 distinct CDR3 sequences on record, approximately 22% of them singletons. Around 2.8% of the sample rests with the top ten. The same sample was also studied in work on T cells expressing NK-cell markers. The second study's authors report: TCR beta cDNA libraries were made by 5'RACE template switching that added a universal primer site and unique molecular identifiers.

The starting material was CD4+ T cells sorted from PBMCs, obtained 11 to 12 days after vaccination. These receptors originate from a man between 50 and 59 years old who received an inactivated influenza vaccine. Donor details come from another sample of the same person, matched by shared clones.

This clonotype was picked up a small number of times. The chain uses TRBV6-5 and TRBJ2-7, with TRBD2 matching over 11 bases. The germline CDR1 and CDR2 sequences are MNHEY and SVGAGI. Trimming removed 10 bases from V and 6 bases from J; junction bases left unmatched: 5. CDR3 size: 12 residues. CDR3 nucleotides: TGTGCCACTGGGACTAGCGGAGGCGAGCAGTACTTC. The encoded protein is CATGTSGGEQYF.

This rearrangement joins TRBV6-2 or TRBV6-3 to TRBJ2-7, with TRBD1 identical over 7 bases. Germline CDR1 and CDR2: MNHEY and SVGEGT. V lost 3 bases and J lost 1; bases outside the gene matches: 6. The CDR3 sequence is 15 residues long. CDR3 in amino acids: CASSYLGQLSYEQYF. The DNA of the CDR3 is TGTGCCAGCAGTTATTTGGGACAGCTATCCTACGAGCAGTACTTC.

This clonotype was seen more than once but under ten times. The chain has TRBV2 and TRBJ1-5; no reliable D call. The V gene lost 2 bases and the J gene lost 4 bases, with 9 bases spanning the gap. Germline V gives CDR1 SNHLY, CDR2 FYNNEI. This CDR3 comprises 14 residues. DNA for the CDR3: TGTGCCAGCAGTGAACTGGGCGGAAATCAGCCCCAGCATTTT. Amino acid sequence: CASSELGGNQPQHF.

This clonotype turned up a few times. V gene TRBV9 combines with J gene TRBJ1-2, with a tentative D call TRBD1 (6 bases). The CDR3 runs 18 residues. Germline CDR1 SGDLS, CDR2 YYNGEE. Trimming left V 3 bases short and J 6 bases short, with 27 bases between. The CDR3 nucleotides are TGTGCCAGCAGCGCAAGCCACTACAGGGACGTAAGAACGAATGGCTACACCTTC. It encodes CASSASHYRDVRTNGYTF.

V is TRBV20-1 and J is TRBJ2-7, with 8 nucleotides matching TRBD1. V shed 6 bases and J 0 bases; nucleotides not matched to a gene: 7. Per the germline V gene, CDR1 is DFQATT and CDR2 is SNEGSKA (reference sequence). This CDR3 is 14 amino acids long. The CDR3 DNA sequence: TGCAGTGCACGGGACAGGAAAAACTCCTACGAGCAGTACTTC. It encodes CSARDRKNSYEQYF.

V gene TRBV29-1 combines with J gene TRBJ2-3; D is possibly TRBD1 or TRBD2 (5 bases each). Deletions cut 8 bases from V and 1 base from J, with 13 bases between. The CDR3 runs 13 residues. Germline-derived CDR1 and CDR2 are SQVTM and ANQGSEA. The CDR3 bases are TGCAGCACCGGGGCCCGAGGCACAGATACGCAGTATTTT. It is translated as CSTGARGTDTQYF.

In this sample, this clonotype turned up a few times. V and J are TRBV21-1 and TRBJ2-7; the table's D call of TRBD1 was not tested on the DNA. TRBV21-1 is a pseudogene segment. CDR3 length: 13 amino acids. CDR3 loop: CASSKGQAYEQYF. In DNA form, the CDR3 reads TGTGCCAGCAGCAAGGGCCAGGCCTACGAGCAGTACTTC.

The rearrangement uses TRBV20-1 and TRBJ2-2, with 7 bases aligning to TRBD2. V gave up 0 bases and J gave up 2 bases; unmatched junction bases: 6. In germline, CDR1 is DFQATT, CDR2 SNEGSKA (reference sequence). This CDR3 has 16 residues. CDR3 in DNA: TGCAGTGCTAGAGACGTAGCGGGCTCAAACACCGGGGAGCTGTTTTTT. This sequence encodes CSARDVAGSNTGELFF.

V is TRBV20-1 and J is TRBJ2-3; 9 positions match TRBD2. J gave up 2 bases and V 3 bases, and 12 bases lay outside the gene matches. From germline, CDR1 is DFQATT and CDR2 SNEGSKA (reference sequence). The CDR3 has 17 residues. The CDR3 nucleotides read TGCAGTGCTAGTGCAGTTAGCGGGGGTGTCAACACAGATACGCAGTATTTT. Protein sequence: CSASAVSGGVNTDTQYF.

The table lists this clonotype with many counts. The chain employs TRBV24-1 and TRBJ2-1; unclear D gene. The CDR3 spans 17 residues. Trimming cost V 4 bases and J 2 bases, with 17 bases left between them. Looked up from germline, CDR1 is KGHDR and CDR2 is SFDVKD. CDR3 loop: CATSDLISSYTYNEQFF. Here the CDR3 DNA reads TGTGCCACCAGTGACTTGATCTCAAGCTATACCTACAATGAGCAGTTCTTC.

This clonotype was detected a few times. The V and J genes are TRBV7-9 and TRBJ2-7; D gene uncertain. Trimming stripped 1 base from V and 4 bases from J, with 5 bases between. CDR1 is SEHNR, CDR2 FQNEAQ, per germline (reference sequence). This CDR3 is built from 12 residues. Here the CDR3 reads CASSLVIYEQYF. The DNA of the CDR3 is TGTGCCAGCAGCTTAGTTATTTACGAGCAGTACTTC.

This clonotype was counted a few times. The chain joins TRBV5-4 to TRBJ1-2; D is undetermined. Germline assignment: CDR1 SGHNT and CDR2 YYREEE (reference sequence). This CDR3 region has 14 residues. V was pared by 1 base and J by 2 bases, with 9 bases between. CDR3 sequence reads: CASSLPKENYGYTF. DNA of the CDR3: TGTGCCAGCAGCTTGCCTAAGGAGAACTATGGCTACACCTTC.

The genes are TRBV7-2 and TRBJ1-2; D may be TRBD1 (5 bases). Germline V gene lookup returns CDR1 SGHTA and CDR2 FQGNSA. The CDR3 extends over 13 amino acids. Between the trimmed V and J ends, which lost 1 base and 6 bases, there was a span of 9 bases. The CDR3 here is CASSLVGVDGYTF. The CDR3 DNA follows: TGTGCCAGCAGCTTAGTAGGGGTCGATGGCTACACCTTC.

Details on this clonotype: A read error is likely, as this CDR3 ends without the conserved phenylalanine or tryptophan. This chain's CDR3 is CASSIAQRTDTQYL. The CDR3 nucleotides read TGTGCCAGCAGTATAGCCCAGCGCACAGATACGCAGTATTTA. V is TRBV7-2 and J is TRBJ2-3; no firm D call. The CDR3 covers 14 residues. The germline gives CDR1 SGHTA, CDR2 FQGNSA. V gave up 6 bases and J gave up 1 base, with 11 bases separating them.

The chain couples TRBV7-8 to TRBJ2-5, with 10 bases that match TRBD2. The V gene's germline CDR1 is SGHVS and CDR2 FQNEAQ. The trim removed 2 bases at V and 2 bases at J, leaving 5 bases unmatched. The CDR3 runs 16 residues. In DNA, the CDR3 is TGTGCCAGCAGCTTACTAGCGGGGGCCGTTCAAGAGACCCAGTACTTC. Protein sequence: CASSLLAGAVQETQYF.

Ten or more counts support this clonotype. The rearrangement joins TRBV29-1 to TRBJ2-7; D might be TRBD1 or TRBD2, each matching 6 bases. The CDR3 totals 12 residues. Germline V gene data show CDR1 as SQVTM and CDR2 as ANQGSEA. Trimming took 8 bases from V and 3 from J, leaving 14 bases between them. CDR3 in amino acids: CSITEGGYEQYF. CDR3 in DNA: TGCAGCATTACCGAGGGGGGCTACGAGCAGTACTTC.

There are a few counts of this clonotype. The chain joins TRBV4-3 to TRBJ1-1, with a tentative D call TRBD1 (5 bases). The germline V gene encodes CDR1 LGHNA and CDR2 YSLEER. The CDR3 sequence is 15 residues long. V was clipped by 0 bases and J by 5 bases, with 13 bases between them. This chain's CDR3 is CASSQDNRRGTEAFF. CDR3 sequence (DNA): TGCGCCAGCAGCCAAGATAATCGGAGGGGAACTGAAGCTTTCTTT.

This clonotype has just a few counts. The V and J genes are TRBV7-2 and TRBJ1-1; TRBD1 is a possible D gene (6 bases). Trimming shortened V by 1 base and J by 4 bases, and 13 bases separated the two germline ends. CDR1 and CDR2 (germline): SGHTA, FQGNSA. There are 15 residues in the CDR3. The CDR3 DNA follows: TGTGCCAGCAGCTTAGTGGGGGGCGCGAGCACTGAAGCTTTCTTT. This encodes CASSLVGGASTEAFF.

This clonotype was seen a handful of times. J is TRBJ2-2 and V is TRBV12-3 or TRBV12-4, with 9 bases lining up with TRBD2. The CDR3 sequence is 16 residues long. The ends lost 1 base at V and 4 bases at J; junction bases unmatched: 4. CDR3 DNA: TGTGCCAGCAGTTTAGTGGCGGGGGGGGGCACCGGGGAGCTGTTTTTT. Translation gives CASSLVAGGGTGELFF.

This clonotype was picked up a small number of times. The V and J genes are TRBV5-1 and TRBJ2-2; 8 bases agree with TRBD1. Germline CDR1 and CDR2: SGHRS and YFSETQ. The length of the CDR3 is 15 residues. The trim removed 4 bases at V and 2 bases at J, leaving 4 bases unmatched. Here the CDR3 DNA reads TGCGCCAGCAGCGGGGACAGGACCAACACCGGGGAGCTGTTTTTT. This encodes CASSGDRTNTGELFF.

V is TRBV18 and J is TRBJ2-7, with D possibly TRBD1 on 6 matching bases. Trimming cost V 5 bases and J 6 bases, with 11 bases left between them. This CDR3 is built from 12 residues. CDR1 is KGHSH and CDR2 is LQKENI in the germline V gene. The chain's CDR3 is CASSEGQLEQYF. CDR3 DNA sequence: TGTGCCAGCTCAGAGGGACAACTCGAGCAGTACTTC.

This clonotype was detected a few times. The chain uses TRBV5-1 and TRBJ2-6, with 9 bases aligning to TRBD2. Germline CDR1 and CDR2: SGHRS and YFSETQ. With 4 bases clipped from V and 0 bases from J, the junction kept 8 bases outside the gene matches. This CDR3 has 18 residues. The CDR3 is CASSRGGGQNSGANVLTF. For the CDR3, the DNA is TGCGCCAGCAGCCGCGGGGGGGGACAGAACTCTGGGGCCAACGTCCTGACTTTC. The entire variable domain, with the rest obtained from reference TRBV5-1 and TRBJ2-6, is as follows: KAGVTQTPRYLIKTRGQQVTLSCSPISGHRSVSWYQQTPGQGLQFLFEYFSETQRNKGNFPGRFSGRQFSNSRSEMNVSTLELGDSALYLCASSRGGGQNSGANVLTFGAGSRLTVL.

This clonotype was detected only a few times. V is TRBV20-1 and J is TRBJ2-3; D ambiguous. This CDR3 has 12 amino acids. Germline V gives CDR1 DFQATT, CDR2 SNEGSKA (reference sequence). Trimming shortened V by 3 bases and J by 6 bases, and 10 bases separated the two germline ends. The CDR3 reads CSASREWDTQYF. The CDR3 coding sequence is TGCAGTGCTAGCCGCGAATGGGATACGCAGTATTTT.

V is TRBV7-2 and J is TRBJ2-3; D gene uncertain. CDR3 length equals 15 residues. V gave up 5 bases and J gave up 1 base, with 13 bases separating them. The germline CDR1 and CDR2 sequences are SGHTA and FQGNSA. CDR3 sequence: CASSPIAAGTDTQYF. The CDR3 region has the DNA TGTGCCAGCAGCCCCATTGCGGCAGGCACAGATACGCAGTATTTT.

This clonotype was seen only a few times. The chain joins TRBV12-3 or TRBV12-4 to TRBJ1-2, with D possibly being TRBD1 (6 bases). The CDR3 length is 16 residues. Between the trimmed V and J ends, which lost 5 bases and 0 bases, there was a span of 16 bases. Written as DNA, the CDR3 is TGTGCCAGCAGTGCCAGGGGTCTGGTTGCTAACTATGGCTACACCTTC. Residues: CASSARGLVANYGYTF.

V is TRBV4-1 and J is TRBJ2-5; no clear D. Germline V gene data show CDR1 as MGHRA and CDR2 as YSYEKL. The CDR3 sequence is 15 residues long. V gave up 0 bases and J gave up 1 base, with 9 bases separating them. The chain's CDR3 is CASSQDLLTQETQYF. In DNA, the CDR3 is TGCGCCAGCAGCCAAGATCTTTTGACCCAAGAGACCCAGTACTTC.

This chain joins TRBV7-9 and TRBJ2-7; 8 bases align to TRBD1. J gave up 7 bases and V 4 bases, and 9 bases lay outside the gene matches. The CDR3 is 14 amino acids. Germline CDR1 SEHNR, CDR2 FQNEAQ (reference sequence). CDR3 sequence (DNA): TGTGCCAGCAGCTCGGGACAGGCGAAGCTGGAGCAGTACTTC. It translates to CASSSGQAKLEQYF.

The V call is TRBV10-3, the J call TRBJ2-7, with 8 nucleotides matching TRBD1. CDR3 size: 16 residues. V gave up 2 bases and J gave up 7 bases; unmatched junction bases: 13. CDR1 ENHRY and CDR2 SYGVKD come from the germline V gene. DNA of the CDR3: TGTGCCATCAGTGAGGCAACAGGGGGACGCACCCCAGAGCAGTACTTC. Translation: CAISEATGGRTPEQYF.

This clonotype was observed many times. This sequence joins TRBV4-1 and TRBJ2-2; 10 positions match TRBD1. This CDR3 is 18 amino acids long. V lost 2 bases, J lost 3 bases, and 9 bases stayed unmatched. Looked up from germline, CDR1 is MGHRA and CDR2 is YSYEKL. The CDR3 DNA sequence: TGCGCCAGCAGCCAACCTTCCGGGACAGGGGTTGACACCGGGGAGCTGTTTTTT. Its protein is CASSQPSGTGVDTGELFF.